The 14 T cell receptor beta chains presented below share a single source sample, sequenced in a study of blood T cell repertoires in COVID-19. Measured with immunoSEQ multiplex PCR; TCRdb has only the in-frame clones, and not every one. Found here are under 500,000 clones, 80% to 90% of them singletons; the top ten hold 1% to 1.3%. The material sequenced was PBMCs or T cells enriched from blood (not recorded which). These receptors were taken from a man aged 25-45 years who had recovered from COVID-19.

The chain links TRBV3-1 (or the pseudogene TRBV3-2) to TRBJ2-1, with D perhaps matching TRBD1 (7 bases). This CDR3 has 15 amino acids. Germline lookup yields CDR1 LGHDT and CDR2 YNNKEL (reference sequence). Trimming cost V 2 bases and J 4 bases, with 12 bases left between them. Here the CDR3 reads CASSQQGGSYNEQFF. The DNA of the CDR3 is TGTGCCAGCAGCCAACAGGGGGGCTCTTACAATGAGCAGTTCTTC.

The CDR3 DNA is TGTGCCAGCTCCGAGACCGGGACAGGGTCGTCTGGCTACACCTTC. Its translation: CASSETGTGSSGYTF. The rearrangement links TRBV2 to TRBJ1-2, with 9 bases lining up with TRBD1. The CDR3 sequence is 15 residues long. Germline V gene lookup returns CDR1 SNHLY and CDR2 FYNNEI. Losses at the gene ends were 8 bases for V and 7 bases for J; bases not matched to a gene: 14.

Here the CDR3 reads CASSQSSLNSGNTIYF. DNA for the CDR3: TGCGCCAGCAGTCAATCTAGTCTGAACTCTGGAAACACCATATATTTT. The rearrangement uses TRBV23-1 and TRBJ1-3; D ambiguous. TRBV23-1 is an ORF, and what it does is uncertain. This CDR3 comprises 16 residues. V lost 0 bases to trimming and J lost 0 bases, with 9 bases between them.

The chain couples TRBV2 to TRBJ2-3; 8 bases are shared with TRBD1. The CDR3 loop spans 14 amino acids. Germline values: CDR1 SNHLY, CDR2 FYNNEI. The junction had 8 bases not matched to a gene; V was cut back by 6 bases and J by 6 bases. The CDR3 is CASSPNRGMDTQYF. CDR3 nucleotide sequence: TGTGCCAGCAGCCCCAACAGGGGGATGGATACGCAGTATTTT.

This CDR3 is CASSWGGLDHYEQYF. CDR3 DNA: TGTGCCAGCAGTTGGGGCGGCCTGGACCACTACGAGCAGTACTTC. This rearrangement joins TRBV27 to TRBJ2-7; D is perhaps TRBD1 (5 bases). CDR1 MNHEY and CDR2 SMNVEV come from the germline V gene (reference sequence). The CDR3 spans 15 residues. Trimming shortened V by 4 bases and J by 3 bases, and 16 bases separated the two germline ends.

The rearrangement joins TRBV24-1 to TRBJ1-5; D may be TRBD1 (6 bases). The V end lost 1 base, the J end lost 5 bases, and 8 bases lay between the germline ends. Germline-derived CDR1 and CDR2 are KGHDR and SFDVKD. The CDR3 covers 14 residues. CDR3 nucleotide sequence: TGTGCCACCAGTGATTTAAAGGGGGATCAGCCCCAGCATTTT. As protein: CATSDLKGDQPQHF.

The V gene is TRBV4-1, the J gene TRBJ1-5, with D unclear. The CDR3 is made up of 15 amino acids. V dropped 0 bases and J dropped 9 bases, with 15 bases sitting between them. Germline CDR1 is MGHRA and CDR2 is YSYEKL. CDR3: CASSQDWQASPPQHF. The CDR3 DNA reads as TGCGCCAGCAGCCAAGATTGGCAGGCCTCACCGCCCCAGCATTTT.

The chain uses TRBV7-6 and TRBJ1-1, with a tentative D call TRBD1 (5 bases). The germline gives CDR1 SGHVS, CDR2 FNYEAQ. Trimming removed 3 bases at V and 0 bases at J, with 11 bases between. The CDR3 consists of 15 residues. CDR3 sequence reads: CASSLWGLMNTEAFF. The CDR3 coding sequence is TGTGCCAGCAGCTTGTGGGGCCTAATGAACACTGAAGCTTTCTTT.

V gene TRBV7-9 combines with J gene TRBJ1-4; D not resolved. Germline V gene lookup returns CDR1 SEHNR and CDR2 FQNEAQ (reference sequence). The CDR3 is made up of 12 amino acids. In DNA, the CDR3 is TGTTCGACGAGGGAGTTGGGTGAAAAACTGTTTTTT. This gives the protein CSTRELGEKLFF.

This chain uses TRBV5-1 with TRBJ2-7; 8 nucleotides match TRBD1. Germline V gene data show CDR1 as SGHRS and CDR2 as YFSETQ. The CDR3 length is 16 residues. J was trimmed by 4 bases and V by 4 bases; bases with no gene match: 13. The CDR3 DNA is TGCGCCAGCAGCGGACCCCTGACAGGGGCTTCGTACGAGCAGTACTTC. Translating it yields CASSGPLTGASYEQYF.

This clone was seen many times. The V and J genes are TRBV27 and TRBJ1-2; a possible D gene is TRBD1 (5 bases). This CDR3 is 14 amino acids long. Germline CDR1 MNHEY, CDR2 SMNVEV (reference sequence). V was shortened by 5 bases and J by 1 base, with 11 bases between the two germline ends. The DNA for the CDR3 is TGTGCCAGCAGTCCACGGACACTTAACTATGGCTACACCTTC. This sequence encodes CASSPRTLNYGYTF.

This chain joins TRBV11-3 and TRBJ2-7, with a tentative D call TRBD1 (5 bases). The CDR3 extends over 13 amino acids. V lost 3 bases to trimming and J lost 4 bases, with 10 bases between them. From germline, CDR1 is SGHNT and CDR2 YENEEA. CDR3 protein: CASSFGASYEQYF. The CDR3 DNA reads TGTGCCAGCAGCTTTGGGGCGTCGTACGAGCAGTACTTC. Based on the CDR3 plus reference TRBV11-3 and TRBJ2-7, the full variable domain is EAGVVQSPRYKIIEKKQPVAFWCNPISGHNTLYWYLQNLGQGPELLIRYENEEAVDDSQLPKDRFSAERLKGVDSTLKIQPAELGDSAVYLCASSFGASYEQYFGPGTRLTVT.

As to this clone: Other nucleotide sequences in the sample specify the same CDR3. The V call is TRBV28, the J call TRBJ2-7, with 11 bases lining up with TRBD1. Germline trimming cut 3 bases from V and 3 bases from J; bases unmatched to any gene: 4. The CDR3 is 15 residues long. Germline V gives CDR1 MDHEN, CDR2 SYDVKM. DNA for the CDR3: TGTGCCAGCAGTTTCACCGGGACAGGGGGCTACGAGCAGTACTTC. It codes for CASSFTGTGGYEQYF.

J is TRBJ2-1 and V is TRBV10-2, with TRBD2 identical over 11 bases. Looked up from germline, CDR1 is WSHSY and CDR2 is SAAADI. CDR3 length equals 17 residues. The V segment lost 4 bases and the J segment 9 bases; nucleotides outside the gene matches: 14. The CDR3 spells CASSGWRPGTSGVEQFF. The CDR3 nucleotides read TGCGCCAGCAGTGGATGGCGTCCCGGGACTAGCGGTGTTGAGCAGTTCTTC.